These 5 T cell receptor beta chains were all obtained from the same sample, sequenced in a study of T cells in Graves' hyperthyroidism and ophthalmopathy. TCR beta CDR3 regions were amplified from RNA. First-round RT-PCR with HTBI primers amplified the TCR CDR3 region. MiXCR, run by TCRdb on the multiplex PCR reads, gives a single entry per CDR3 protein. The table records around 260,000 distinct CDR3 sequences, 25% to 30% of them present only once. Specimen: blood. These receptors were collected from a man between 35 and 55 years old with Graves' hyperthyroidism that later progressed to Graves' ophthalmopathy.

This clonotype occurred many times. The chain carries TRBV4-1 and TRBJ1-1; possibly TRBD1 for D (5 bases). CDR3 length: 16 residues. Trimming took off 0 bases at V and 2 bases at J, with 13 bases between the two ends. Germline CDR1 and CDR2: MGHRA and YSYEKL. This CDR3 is CASSQDPRAPNTEAFF. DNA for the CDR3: TGCGCCAGCAGCCAAGACCCCAGGGCACCAAACACTGAAGCTTTCTTT.

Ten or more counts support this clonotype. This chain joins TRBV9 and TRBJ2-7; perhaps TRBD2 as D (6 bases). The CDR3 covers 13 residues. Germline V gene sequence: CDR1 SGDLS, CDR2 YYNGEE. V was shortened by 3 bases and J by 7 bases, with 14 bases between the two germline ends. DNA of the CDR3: TGTGCCAGCAGCGGAGGCGGGACGGGGGAGCAGTACTTC. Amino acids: CASSGGGTGEQYF.

CDR3 protein: CASSTDVPETQYF. CDR3 DNA: TGTGCCAGTAGTACGGACGTCCCCGAGACCCAGTACTTC. The rearrangement joins TRBV19 to TRBJ2-5; D is unclear. V was shortened by 4 bases and J by 5 bases, with 11 bases between the two germline ends. The germline gives CDR1 LNHDA, CDR2 SQIVND (reference sequence). The CDR3 contains 13 residues.

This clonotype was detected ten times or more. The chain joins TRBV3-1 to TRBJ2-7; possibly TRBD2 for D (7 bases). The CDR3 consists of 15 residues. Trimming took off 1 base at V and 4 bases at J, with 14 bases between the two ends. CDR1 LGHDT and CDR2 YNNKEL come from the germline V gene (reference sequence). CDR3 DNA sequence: TGTGCCAGCAGCCAAGGAAGAAGCGGGACATACGAGCAGTACTTC. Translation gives CASSQGRSGTYEQYF.

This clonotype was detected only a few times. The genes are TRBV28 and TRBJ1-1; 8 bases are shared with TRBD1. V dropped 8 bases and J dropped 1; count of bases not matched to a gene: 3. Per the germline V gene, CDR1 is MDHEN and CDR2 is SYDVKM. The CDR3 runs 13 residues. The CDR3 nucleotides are TGTGCCAGCGGACAGGGTACGAACACTGAAGCTTTCTTT. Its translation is CASGQGTNTEAFF.